The entry below describes one TCR beta chain. Naive CD8 cells lacked CD45RO, underwent positive selection for CCR7 and left out terminally differentiated effector memory CD45RA+ cells. The material for each subset, its genomic DNA, was split evenly across several immunoSEQ plates. The data were produced by immunoSEQ multiplex PCR, yet TCRdb's version contains in-frame clones alone and is incomplete. In the table there are millions of clones, about 93% of which are singletons. The CDR3 is 13 amino acids. Trimming left V 5 bases short and J 3 bases short, with 9 bases between. From germline, CDR1 is SGHAT and CDR2 FQNNGV. The entry originates in a study of shared clonotypes between healthy human individuals. At the level of the study: Sampling drew on donors who were a couple of women and a few men aged 18 to 49. A donor's plate count was three for CD4 naive and three for CD4 memory; CD8 naive had two and CD8 memory one.

The receptor was isolated from a man aged 18 to 30 in good health. Some clones in this sample may be carry-over from other donors' samples. The V and J genes are TRBV11-2 and TRBJ2-3; D is uncertain. Sequenced: naive CD8+ T cells from PBMCs. The DNA of the CDR3 is TGTGCCAGCAGCGCGGACCCGACAGATACGCAGTATTTT. Translation: CASSADPTDTQYF.